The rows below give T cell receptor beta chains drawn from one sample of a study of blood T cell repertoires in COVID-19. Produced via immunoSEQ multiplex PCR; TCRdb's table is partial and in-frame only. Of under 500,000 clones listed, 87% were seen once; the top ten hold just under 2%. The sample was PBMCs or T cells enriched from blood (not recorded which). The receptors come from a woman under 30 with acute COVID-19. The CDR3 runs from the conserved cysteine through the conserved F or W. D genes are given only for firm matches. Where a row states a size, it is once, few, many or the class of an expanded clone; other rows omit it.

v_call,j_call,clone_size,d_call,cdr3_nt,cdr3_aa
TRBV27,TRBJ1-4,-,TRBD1,TGTGCCAGCAGCATAGGGGGCTGGAATGAAAAACTGTTTTTT,CASSIGGWNEKLFF
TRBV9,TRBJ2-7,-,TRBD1,TGTGCCAGCAGCCCCCCGGGACAGAGCTACGAGCAGTACTTC,CASSPPGQSYEQYF
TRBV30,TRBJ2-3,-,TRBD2,TGTGCCTGGACCCTTGGGGGGGGCACAGATACGCAGTATTTT,CAWTLGGGTDTQYF
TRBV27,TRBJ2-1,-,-,TGTGCCAGCAGAAGGGGGTTTGAGCAGTTCTTC,CASRRGFEQFF
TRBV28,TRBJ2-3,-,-,TGTGCCAGCAGTTGGACTGACACAGATACGCAGTATTTT,CASSWTDTDTQYF
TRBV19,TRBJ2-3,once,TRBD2,TGTGCCAGTAGCAGACTAGCGACAGATACGCAGTATTTT,CASSRLATDTQYF
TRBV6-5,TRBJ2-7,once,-,TGTGCCAGCAGCAAACAGGGTGCCTACGAGCAGTACTTC,CASSKQGAYEQYF
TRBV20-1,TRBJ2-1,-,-,TGCAGTGCCGGGGTTGAGCAGTTCTTC,CSAGVEQFF
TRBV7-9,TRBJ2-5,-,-,TGTGCCAGCAGCTTGGAGTACCAAGAGACCCAGTACTTC,CASSLEYQETQYF
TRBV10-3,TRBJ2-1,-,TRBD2,TGTGCCAGCACTAGCGGGAGTACGTACAATGAGCAGTTCTTC,CASTSGSTYNEQFF
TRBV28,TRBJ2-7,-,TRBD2,TGTGCCAGCAGTTTATCCCGAAAGGGAGGGCGTGAGCAGTACTTC,CASSLSRKGGREQYF
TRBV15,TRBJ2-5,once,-,TGTGCCACCAGCACCCGCGAGGTAAAGACCCAGTACTTC,CATSTREVKTQYF
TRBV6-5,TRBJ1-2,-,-,TGTGCCAGTGGACAGAACTATGGCTACACCTTC,CASGQNYGYTF
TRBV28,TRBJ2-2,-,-,TGTGCCAGCAGTTTACTAGCCGGGGAGCTGTTTTTT,CASSLLAGELFF
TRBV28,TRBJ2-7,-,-,TGTGCCAGCAGTGCTGTTCACATCTCCAATTCCTACGAGCAGTACTTC,CASSAVHISNSYEQYF
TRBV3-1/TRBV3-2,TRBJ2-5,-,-,TGTGCCAGCAGCCAAGTACAAGAGACCCAGTACTTC,CASSQVQETQYF
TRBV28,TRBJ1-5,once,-,TGTGCCAGCAATTCTGGACAGATTAATCAGCCCCAGCATTTT,CASNSGQINQPQHF
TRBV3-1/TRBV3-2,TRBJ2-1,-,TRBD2,TGTGCCAGCAGCTACTCCGGGACTAGCGATGAGCAGTTCTTC,CASSYSGTSDEQFF
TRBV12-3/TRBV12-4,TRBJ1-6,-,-,TGTGCCAGCAGTGATACTAGGACACCCCTCCACTTT,CASSDTRTPLHF
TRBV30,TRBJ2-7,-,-,TGTGCCTGGAATCCGGACAGCCGGCATGAGCAGTACTTC,CAWNPDSRHEQYF
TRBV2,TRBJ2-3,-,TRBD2,TGTGCCAGCAGTGAGACTAGCGGGACGACAGATACGCAGTATTTT,CASSETSGTTDTQYF
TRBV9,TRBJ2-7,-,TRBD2,TGTGCCAGCAGCCCGACCGGGACTAGCGCCTACGAGCAGTACTTC,CASSPTGTSAYEQYF
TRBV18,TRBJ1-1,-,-,TGTGCCAGCTCAACCAACCGGGACAATGAAGCTTTCTTT,CASSTNRDNEAFF
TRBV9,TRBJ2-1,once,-,TGTGCCAGCAGCCCCCAGCGAGGTGGCTCCTACAATGAGCAGTTCTTC,CASSPQRGGSYNEQFF
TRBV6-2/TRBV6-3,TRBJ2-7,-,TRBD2,TGTGCCAGCAGTTACTCTCCGGGACTAGCGGTCCCGGAGCAGTACTTC,CASSYSPGLAVPEQYF
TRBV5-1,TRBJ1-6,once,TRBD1,TGCGCCAGCAGCTTGGGGACAGGGGACTTAAATTCACCCCTCCACTTT,CASSLGTGDLNSPLHF
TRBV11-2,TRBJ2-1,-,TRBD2,TGTGCCAGCAGCGTCAGGCTAGCGGGAGACCAACGGTTCTTC,CASSVRLAGDQRFF
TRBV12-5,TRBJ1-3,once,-,TGTGCTAGTGGTCTGAGCAGGGACTTAAGCTCTGGAAACACCATATATTTT,CASGLSRDLSSGNTIYF
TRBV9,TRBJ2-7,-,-,TGTGCCAGCAGCGTATGGGGGGAGACCTACGAGCAGTACTTC,CASSVWGETYEQYF